This T cell receptor beta chain was captured in a study of cytomegalovirus exposure and HLA in healthy donors. Researchers ran the PCR with 60 Vbeta and 13 Jbeta primers. The method was immunoSEQ multiplex PCR; TCRdb's version includes in-frame clones alone and lacks a portion of them. Here the sample spans tens of thousands of clones, 64% being singletons. This CDR3 region has 17 residues. J lost 1 base, V lost 3 bases, and 10 bases had no gene match. CDR1 is SGHNT and CDR2 is YENEEA in the germline V gene. The source is a human donor in good health. The sequenced sample was PBMCs. The rearrangement links TRBV11-3 to TRBJ2-3; 7 nucleotides match TRBD2. The CDR3 DNA reads TGTGCCAGCAGCTTGGGCCCCCGACTAGCCGGCACAGATACGCAGTATTTT. This translates into CASSLGPRLAGTDTQYF.